A single sample gave rise to the 31 T cell receptor beta chains below, sequenced in a study of blood T cell repertoires in COVID-19. Profiling relied on immunoSEQ multiplex PCR, and the TCRdb table lists in-frame clones only, not all of them. Among around 200,000 clones listed, about 85% were seen once. The sample was PBMCs or T cells enriched from blood (not recorded which). These receptors originate from a middle-aged man who had recovered from COVID-19.

V and J are TRBV6-5 and TRBJ2-1; possibly TRBD2 for D (5 bases). CDR1 is MNHEY, CDR2 SVGAGI, per germline. CDR3 length: 15 residues. Trimming stripped 0 bases from V and 5 bases from J, with 11 bases between. CDR3 nucleotides: TGTGCCAGCAGTTACTCGAGCCGGGGAAACAATGAGCAGTTCTTC. It is translated as CASSYSSRGNNEQFF.

This clone showed up just once. CDR3 sequence: CSVEDGRDYTDTQYF. CDR3 nucleotide sequence: TGCAGCGTTGAAGATGGCAGGGACTACACAGATACGCAGTATTTT. The chain is built from TRBV29-1 and TRBJ2-3; TRBD2 aligns across 7 bases. Germline V lookup: CDR1 SQVTM, CDR2 ANQGSEA. The CDR3 is 15 amino acids. J lost 2 bases, V lost 0 bases, and 5 bases had no gene match.

The V gene is TRBV5-5, the J gene TRBJ2-1; D may be TRBD1 (5 bases). V lost 4 bases and J 10 bases, leaving 15 bases between the germline ends. CDR3 length: 13 residues. From germline, CDR1 is SGHKS and CDR2 YYEKEE (reference sequence). The CDR3 is CASSRASQGEQFF. CDR3 nucleotides: TGTGCCAGCAGCCGAGCAAGCCAGGGAGAGCAGTTCTTC.

The chain couples TRBV14 to TRBJ1-1, with D maybe TRBD1 (5 bases). The V gene's germline CDR1 is SGHDN and CDR2 FVKESK. V dropped 4 bases and J dropped 5 bases, with 14 bases sitting between them. This CDR3 contains 14 residues. Here the CDR3 reads CASSRVHGATEAFF. In DNA, the CDR3 is TGTGCCAGCAGCCGCGTTCATGGGGCTACTGAAGCTTTCTTT.

This clone was seen many times. This chain uses TRBV28 with TRBJ2-1; D is ambiguous. V was cut by 4 bases and J by 10 bases, with 8 bases left in between. The CDR3 contains 11 residues. CDR1 and CDR2 (germline): MDHEN, SYDVKM. The CDR3 nucleotides read TGTGCCAGCAGTTCTCGTCGGGAGCAGTTCTTC. Amino acid sequence: CASSSRREQFF. The complete variable domain, with remaining parts taken from reference TRBV28 and TRBJ2-1, reads DVKVTQSSRYLVKRTGEKVFLECVQDMDHENMFWYRQDPGLGLRLIYFSYDVKMKEKGDIPEGYSVSREKKERFSLILESASTNQTSMYLCASSSRREQFFGPGTRLTVL.

With regard to this clone: Different DNA sequences within this sample yield the same CDR3. V usage is TRBV4-1 and J usage is TRBJ2-2; TRBD2 aligns across 10 bases. Germline CDR1 and CDR2: MGHRA and YSYEKL. CDR3 length equals 16 residues. Losses at the gene ends were 2 bases for V and 1 base for J; bases not matched to a gene: 1. The CDR3 region has the DNA TGCGCCAGCAGCCAACGGACTAGCGGGAACACCGGGGAGCTGTTTTTT. Translating gives CASSQRTSGNTGELFF.

The chain recombines TRBV9 with TRBJ2-7; D is unresolved. Germline CDR1 reads SGDLS; CDR2 reads YYNGEE. This CDR3 region has 12 residues. The V end was cut by 3 bases, the J end by 4 bases, with 8 bases between. The DNA of the CDR3 is TGTGCCAGCAGCGCAGACGGGTACGAGCAGTACTTC. The encoded protein is CASSADGYEQYF.

This clone was picked up one time. This chain connects TRBV19 to TRBJ1-1, with a weak D call TRBD1 (5 bases). This CDR3 comprises 15 residues. Per germline, CDR1 LNHDA and CDR2 SQIVND (reference sequence). The V end was cut by 3 bases, the J end by 2 bases, with 13 bases between. The CDR3 region is CASSMGRARNTEAFF. CDR3 DNA sequence: TGTGCCAGTAGTATGGGCAGGGCTCGTAACACTGAAGCTTTCTTT.

V usage is TRBV18 and J usage is TRBJ2-3; 7 bases line up with TRBD1. This CDR3 spans 17 amino acids. Trimming removed 4 bases from V and 0 bases from J; junction bases left unmatched: 10. Per germline, CDR1 KGHSH and CDR2 LQKENI. In nucleotides, the CDR3 is TGTGCCAGCTCACTCTTGGGACAGTCTCCTAGCACAGATACGCAGTATTTT. Its protein product is CASSLLGQSPSTDTQYF. Complete variable domain (other parts from reference TRBV18 and TRBJ2-3): NAGVMQNPRHLVRRRGQEARLRCSPMKGHSHVYWYRQLPEEGLKFMVYLQKENIIDESGMPKERFSAEFPKEGPSILRIQQVVRGDSAAYFCASSLLGQSPSTDTQYFGPGTRLTVL.

The rearrangement joins TRBV14 to TRBJ2-1, with 9 bases matching TRBD1. From germline, CDR1 is SGHDN and CDR2 FVKESK. CDR3 length equals 16 residues. The V segment lost 4 bases and the J segment 3 bases; nucleotides outside the gene matches: 7. CDR3 loop: CASSLNRGQNYNEQFF. The CDR3 DNA reads as TGTGCCAGCAGCCTCAACAGGGGGCAGAACTACAATGAGCAGTTCTTC. Filled out from reference TRBV14 and TRBJ2-1, the complete variable domain reads EAGVTQFPSHSVIEKGQTVTLRCDPISGHDNLYWYRRVMGKEIKFLLHFVKESKQDESGMPNNRFLAERTGGTYSTLKVQPAELEDSGVYFCASSLNRGQNYNEQFFGPGTRLTVL.

The V gene is TRBV5-1, the J gene TRBJ2-3, with 9 bases fitting TRBD2. This CDR3 comprises 14 residues. In germline, CDR1 is SGHRS, CDR2 YFSETQ. The ends lost 5 bases at V and 0 bases at J; junction bases unmatched: 1. CDR3 region: CASRTSGSTDTQYF. CDR3 DNA sequence: TGCGCCAGCAGAACTAGCGGGAGCACAGATACGCAGTATTTT. The full variable domain, in which reference TRBV5-1 and TRBJ2-3 provide the parts outside the CDR3, is KAGVTQTPRYLIKTRGQQVTLSCSPISGHRSVSWYQQTPGQGLQFLFEYFSETQRNKGNFPGRFSGRQFSNSRSEMNVSTLELGDSALYLCASRTSGSTDTQYFGPGTRLTVL.

V is TRBV21-1 and J is TRBJ2-7; the D call TRBD2 from the table was never checked on the DNA. TRBV21-1 is noted as a pseudogene. The CDR3 loop spans 16 amino acids. As DNA, the CDR3 is TGTGCCAGCAGCAAAGAAAGTGGGACTAGCGCCAACGAGCAGTACTTC. It translates to CASSKESGTSANEQYF.

This clone is a singleton in its sample. The rearrangement links TRBV4-3 to TRBJ1-5, with 9 bases lining up with TRBD1. V shed 4 bases and J 6 bases; nucleotides not matched to a gene: 7. From germline, CDR1 is LGHNA and CDR2 YSLEER. CDR3 length: 15 amino acids. Here the CDR3 reads CASSPPTGGSQPQHF. In DNA form, the CDR3 reads TGCGCCAGCAGCCCACCGACAGGGGGAAGTCAGCCCCAGCATTTT.

This clone is a singleton in its sample. V usage is TRBV7-9 and J usage is TRBJ2-4; a possible D gene is TRBD1 (5 bases). This CDR3 has 15 residues. Trimming stripped 1 base from V and 8 bases from J, with 15 bases between. The germline V gene has CDR1 SEHNR and CDR2 FQNEAQ (reference sequence). The CDR3 region has the DNA TGTGCCAGCAGCTTAGGGCAACCTCAGACAGACATTCAGTACTTC. The encoded protein is CASSLGQPQTDIQYF.

This chain uses TRBV21-1 with TRBJ2-7; the table names TRBD1, a call not compared with the DNA. TRBV21-1 is a pseudogene locus. This CDR3 region has 13 residues. The DNA for the CDR3 is TGTGCCAGCAGCAATCGACAGAGATACGAGCAGTACTTC. Protein: CASSNRQRYEQYF.

V and J are TRBV12-3 or TRBV12-4 and TRBJ1-6; tentatively, D is TRBD1 (6 bases). V lost 7 bases and J 9 bases, leaving 10 bases between the germline ends. The CDR3 has 12 residues. CDR3 sequence (DNA): TGTGCCAGCAACAGGGATGGTTCACCCCTCCACTTT. The encoded protein is CASNRDGSPLHF.

The count of this clone is one. The chain uses TRBV19 and TRBJ2-7; D remains ambiguous. Trimming removed 4 bases from V and 5 bases from J, with 6 bases in between. The CDR3 sequence is 11 residues long. CDR1 and CDR2 (germline): LNHDA, SQIVND (reference sequence). CDR3 sequence (DNA): TGTGCCAGTAGTAGAGGTGACGAGCAGTACTTC. Translation gives CASSRGDEQYF.

The CDR3 region is CASSLAGTYNSPLHF. The CDR3 bases are TGTGCCAGCAGCTTGGCGGGGACCTATAATTCACCCCTCCACTTT. The chain couples TRBV5-5 to TRBJ1-6; D remains unclear. The V gene's germline CDR1 is SGHKS and CDR2 YYEKEE (reference sequence). This CDR3 has 15 amino acids. With 0 bases removed from V and 2 bases from J, the gap between germline ends came to 6 bases.

This CDR3 is CAWSSDGRVVETQYF. CDR3 nucleotide sequence: TGTGCCTGGAGTTCCGACGGCAGGGTTGTAGAGACCCAGTACTTC. This chain connects TRBV30 to TRBJ2-5, with D tentatively TRBD1 (5 bases). V lost 2 bases, J lost 4 bases, and 17 bases lay in between. The CDR3 has 15 residues. Germline CDR1 and CDR2: GTSNPN and SVGIG (reference sequence). Complete variable domain (other parts from reference TRBV30 and TRBJ2-5): SQTIHQWPATLVQPVGSPLSLECTVEGTSNPNLYWYRQAAGRGLQLLFYSVGIGQISSEVPQNLSASRPQDRQFILSSKKLLLSDSGFYLCAWSSDGRVVETQYFGPGTRLLVL.

V and J are TRBV10-3 and TRBJ1-1, with 8 bases that match TRBD1. The CDR3 runs 12 residues. Germline assignment: CDR1 ENHRY and CDR2 SYGVKD. V shed 4 bases, J shed 11 bases, and the junction held 6 bases outside the gene matches. Written as DNA, the CDR3 is TGTGCCATCAGTGGGACAGGGAGGTTTGCTTTCTTT. Translating gives CAISGTGRFAFF.

The chain recombines TRBV29-1 with TRBJ2-3, with TRBD2 as a possible D gene (5 bases). Trimming cost V 0 bases and J 2 bases, with 12 bases left between them. CDR1 and CDR2 from the germline V gene are SQVTM and ANQGSEA. The CDR3 spans 15 residues. The CDR3 is CSVEDGLTYTDTQYF. The CDR3 DNA reads as TGCAGCGTTGAAGATGGACTTACCTACACAGATACGCAGTATTTT.

This chain joins TRBV3-1 (or the pseudogene TRBV3-2) and TRBJ2-1, with 10 nucleotides matching TRBD2. V shed 0 bases and J 7 bases; nucleotides not matched to a gene: 6. The CDR3 is 16 amino acids. CDR1 is LGHDT and CDR2 is YNNKEL in the germline V gene (reference sequence). CDR3 nucleotides: TGTGCCAGCAGCCAAGATCTCGGAGCGGGAGGGAATGAGCAGTTCTTC. It yields the protein CASSQDLGAGGNEQFF.

This clone was observed a few times. V and J are TRBV5-4 and TRBJ2-1, with 11 bases that match TRBD2. The length of the CDR3 is 15 residues. CDR1 is SGHNT, CDR2 YYREEE, per germline (reference sequence). With V trimmed by 0 bases and J by 8 bases, 4 bases remained unmatched. The CDR3 sequence: CASSLALAGGHEQFF. CDR3 DNA sequence: TGTGCCAGCAGCTTGGCCCTAGCGGGAGGCCATGAGCAGTTCTTC.

The CDR3 DNA sequence: TGTGCCACCAGCAGAGATCTGGGGGAGGCGAGGGTAGCGTACTATGGCTACACCTTC. This translates into CATSRDLGEARVAYYGYTF. The V gene is TRBV15, the J gene TRBJ1-2; D is perhaps TRBD1 (5 bases). The CDR3 has 19 amino acids. The V and J ends lost 0 bases and 3 bases respectively, with 23 bases between them. Per germline, CDR1 LNHNV and CDR2 YYDKDF (reference sequence).

The rearrangement links TRBV6-5 to TRBJ1-2, with 8 bases that match TRBD1. This CDR3 region has 15 residues. CDR1 is MNHEY, CDR2 SVGAGI, per germline. J was trimmed by 6 bases and V by 4 bases; bases with no gene match: 10. CDR3 in DNA: TGTGCCAGCAGTTTGACAGGGGCCGTTGGGGATGGCTACACCTTC. Protein product: CASSLTGAVGDGYTF.

This chain joins TRBV7-2 and TRBJ2-7; 13 bases align to TRBD2. V dropped 4 bases and J dropped 4; count of bases not matched to a gene: 4. Germline-derived CDR1 and CDR2 are SGHTA and FQGNSA. The CDR3 consists of 15 residues. The CDR3 nucleotides are TGTGCCAGCAGCTCCAAGGGACTAGCGGGATACGAGCAGTACTTC. This encodes CASSSKGLAGYEQYF.

The chain couples TRBV7-9 to TRBJ2-2; D remains ambiguous. This CDR3 contains 12 residues. Germline loops: CDR1 SEHNR, CDR2 FQNEAQ (reference sequence). Trimming shortened V by 5 bases and J by 6 bases, and 7 bases separated the two germline ends. Written as DNA, the CDR3 is TGTGCCAGCAGCCCAGGCGCCGGGGAGCTGTTTTTT. This translates into CASSPGAGELFF.

V and J are TRBV4-2 and TRBJ2-7, with TRBD2 matching over 7 bases. The CDR3 length is 17 residues. Germline assignment: CDR1 LGHNA and CDR2 YNFKEQ. With 0 bases clipped from V and 0 bases from J, the junction kept 8 bases outside the gene matches. CDR3 sequence: CASSQDSGSGSSYEQYF. The CDR3, as DNA: TGTGCCAGCAGCCAAGACTCGGGTAGCGGGTCCTCCTACGAGCAGTACTTC.

This chain links TRBV5-1 with TRBJ2-7, with 8 nucleotides matching TRBD1. V was clipped by 4 bases and J by 2 bases; unmatched bases: 8. Germline CDR1 reads SGHRS; CDR2 reads YFSETQ. CDR3 length: 15 residues. The CDR3 region is CASSIHRQGTYEQYF. In DNA form, the CDR3 reads TGCGCCAGCAGCATCCATCGACAGGGGACCTACGAGCAGTACTTC.

The gene calls are TRBV27 and TRBJ2-7; 12 bases are a match to TRBD2. Germline V gene lookup returns CDR1 MNHEY and CDR2 SMNVEV (reference sequence). The CDR3 is 15 amino acids. After removal of 5 bases from V and 3 bases from J, the junction contained 5 bases not matched to a gene. CDR3 DNA sequence: TGTGCCAGCAGTCCGACTAGCGGGAGACACTACGAGCAGTACTTC. Translation: CASSPTSGRHYEQYF.

The chain couples TRBV29-1 to TRBJ2-2; 12 positions match TRBD2. Germline assignment: CDR1 SQVTM and CDR2 ANQGSEA. V lost 4 bases to trimming and J lost 1 base; unmatched junction nucleotides: 1. This CDR3 has 15 amino acids. The chain's CDR3 is CSVVLAGGNTGELFF. In DNA form, the CDR3 reads TGCAGCGTTGTACTAGCGGGAGGGAACACCGGGGAGCTGTTTTTT.